The 27 T cell receptor beta chains below were found in one sample sequenced in a study of OX40 agonist ivuxolimab in advanced cancers. The receptor library was made with the immunoSEQ multiplex PCR assay. Drawn from immuneACCESS, this table holds only the in-frame rearrangements with V and J called that TCRdb kept. Clones are partly lost; checked studies trace under half to an unresolved V gene and leave the rest unexplained. The sample contains under 85,000 clones, more than 75% of them found a single time. The top ten clonotypes cover around 0.63% of the sample. Sequenced here: CD4+ or CD8+ T cells sorted from blood, sampled in a trial of the OX40 agonist ivuxolimab. The receptors come from an adult with an advanced solid tumor such as melanoma, head and neck, liver or kidney cancer.

The chain uses TRBV13 and TRBJ2-2; D is unresolved. V lost 5 bases, J lost 4 bases, and 11 bases lay in between. Germline lookup yields CDR1 PRHDT and CDR2 FYEKMQ (reference sequence). The length of the CDR3 is 14 residues. The CDR3 DNA reads TGTGCCAGCAGCGGCCGGACGGTCACCGGGGAGCTGTTTTTT. This gives the protein CASSGRTVTGELFF. The entire variable domain, with the rest obtained from reference TRBV13 and TRBJ2-2, is as follows: AAGVIQSPRHLIKEKRETATLKCYPIPRHDTVYWYQQGPGQDPQFLISFYEKMQSDKGSIPDRFSAQQFSDYHSELNMSSLELGDSALYFCASSGRTVTGELFFGEGSRLTVL.

This rearrangement joins TRBV7-2 to TRBJ2-2, with a weak D call TRBD1 (6 bases). Germline-derived CDR1 and CDR2 are SGHTA and FQGNSA. V was cut by 5 bases and J by 4 bases, with 11 bases left in between. The CDR3 contains 14 residues. The CDR3 reads CASSVNRATGELFF. Written as DNA, the CDR3 is TGTGCCAGCAGCGTAAACAGGGCCACCGGGGAGCTGTTTTTT.

Written as DNA, the CDR3 is TGTGCCAGTAGTACCGGGGCCGGCGGTGAAAAACTGTTTTTT. It codes for CASSTGAGGEKLFF. The rearrangement joins TRBV19 to TRBJ1-4, with TRBD1 as a possible D gene (5 bases). In germline, CDR1 is LNHDA, CDR2 SQIVND (reference sequence). The CDR3 length is 14 residues. V was cut by 4 bases and J by 7 bases, with 13 bases left in between.

This chain connects TRBV6-1 to TRBJ2-2; possibly TRBD2 for D (5 bases). Germline V lookup: CDR1 MNHNS, CDR2 SASEGT. CDR3 length equals 13 residues. Trimming removed 4 bases from V and 4 bases from J, with 7 bases in between. This CDR3 is CASSVGSTGELFF. DNA of the CDR3: TGTGCCAGCAGTGTGGGGAGCACCGGGGAGCTGTTTTTT.

The genes are TRBV7-2 and TRBJ2-1; either TRBD1 or TRBD2 may fit D (6 bases each). The germline V and J ends were trimmed by 1 base and 2 bases, with 9 bases remaining between them. The length of the CDR3 is 15 residues. Germline V lookup: CDR1 SGHTA, CDR2 FQGNSA. The CDR3 is CASSLGGATYNEQFF. The CDR3 DNA reads TGTGCCAGCAGCTTAGGGGGGGCGACCTACAATGAGCAGTTCTTC.

The chain combines TRBV6-5 with TRBJ2-5, with D possibly called TRBD1 or TRBD2 (5 bases each). The CDR3 contains 15 residues. The germline V gene has CDR1 MNHEY and CDR2 SVGAGI. Trimming stripped 4 bases from V and 2 bases from J, with 14 bases between. The CDR3 bases are TGTGCCAGCAGTTCCTGGGACCAAAGTCAAGAGACCCAGTACTTC. It specifies CASSSWDQSQETQYF.

This sequence joins TRBV5-6 and TRBJ2-7; 8 bases align to TRBD1. Germline-derived CDR1 and CDR2 are SGHDT and YYEEEE. This CDR3 region has 16 residues. J was trimmed by 4 bases and V by 2 bases; bases with no gene match: 11. CDR3 nucleotides: TGTGCCAGCAGCTTCCCATTCGGGACAGGAGAATACGAGCAGTACTTC. As protein: CASSFPFGTGEYEQYF.

This clone is judged medium-sized. The chain recombines TRBV7-3 with TRBJ1-1, with 7 bases lining up with TRBD1. Germline V gene sequence: CDR1 SGHTA, CDR2 FQGTGA. The CDR3 extends over 15 amino acids. V gave up 4 bases and J gave up 1 base; unmatched junction bases: 6. The DNA for the CDR3 is TGTGCCAGCAGCTCGACGGGACAGAAGAACACTGAAGCTTTCTTT. It codes for CASSSTGQKNTEAFF.

A remark on this clone: One end of the junction varies from germline; a read error may be responsible. V usage is TRBV7-7 and J usage is TRBJ2-1; weak D call: TRBD2 (6 bases). CDR1 SSHAT and CDR2 FNYEAQ come from the germline V gene (reference sequence). The CDR3 is 15 amino acids. CDR3: CASSLAASAGNEQFF. As DNA, the CDR3 is TGTGCTAGCAGCTTAGCGGCTAGTGCGGGGAATGAGCAGTTCTTC.

The genes are TRBV28 and TRBJ1-5; D is undetermined. The germline CDR1 and CDR2 sequences are MDHEN and SYDVKM. V lost 7 bases and J lost 0, with 19 bases in between. The CDR3 extends over 17 amino acids. The CDR3 DNA follows: TGTGCCAGCACCCTTAAGGGCAGAACTTATAGCAATCAGCCCCAGCATTTT. It translates to CASTLKGRTYSNQPQHF.

With regard to this clone: This sample includes further DNA sequences coding for the same CDR3. The rearrangement joins TRBV7-2 to TRBJ2-7, with 8 positions matching TRBD1. CDR1 and CDR2 (germline): SGHTA, FQGNSA. V shed 3 bases and J 4 bases; nucleotides not matched to a gene: 8. The CDR3 spans 15 residues. CDR3 DNA sequence: TGTGCCAGCAGCTTGAGTTTCGGACAGGGTTACGAGCAGTACTTC. Its translation: CASSLSFGQGYEQYF.

The chain carries TRBV7-3 and TRBJ2-3, with TRBD2 matching 8 bases. Germline V gene lookup returns CDR1 SGHTA and CDR2 FQGTGA. This CDR3 is 16 amino acids long. V shed 0 bases and J 2 bases; nucleotides not matched to a gene: 4. For the CDR3, the DNA is TGTGCCAGCAGCTTAACTAGCGGGGTGAACACAGATACGCAGTATTTT. Residues: CASSLTSGVNTDTQYF.

This chain uses TRBV5-1 with TRBJ2-5; TRBD2 matches 10 bases. The length of the CDR3 is 17 residues. Germline values: CDR1 SGHRS, CDR2 YFSETQ. Germline trimming cut 4 bases from V and 5 bases from J; bases unmatched to any gene: 14. As DNA, the CDR3 is TGCGCCAGCAGCCCGAGACCTAGCGGGGGTGTTTTTGAGACCCAGTACTTC. Translating gives CASSPRPSGGVFETQYF.

This chain uses TRBV19 with TRBJ1-2; maybe TRBD1 (5 bases). CDR3 length equals 12 residues. Trimming removed 9 bases at V and 5 bases at J, with 13 bases between. Germline CDR1 is LNHDA and CDR2 is SQIVND (reference sequence). The CDR3 loop reads CASQLQGYGYTF. The CDR3 bases are TGTGCCAGCCAACTTCAGGGATATGGCTACACCTTC.

The rearrangement uses TRBV5-1 and TRBJ2-3, with 9 positions matching TRBD1. The V and J ends lost 0 bases and 0 bases, in that order; junction bases with no gene match: 8. The CDR3 spans 18 residues. CDR1 and CDR2 (germline): SGHRS, YFSETQ. CDR3 residues: CASSLVTGGLLSTDTQYF. As DNA, the CDR3 is TGCGCCAGCAGCTTGGTAACAGGGGGCCTTCTGAGCACAGATACGCAGTATTTT.

This clone was counted only a few times. The chain joins TRBV7-2 to TRBJ1-5, with a weak D call TRBD1 (5 bases). Germline-derived CDR1 and CDR2 are SGHTA and FQGNSA. The CDR3 covers 16 residues. The V end was cut by 1 base, the J end by 1 base, with 11 bases between. The CDR3 is CASSLGFGDSNQPQHF. CDR3 DNA: TGTGCCAGCAGCTTAGGTTTCGGGGACAGCAATCAGCCCCAGCATTTT.

Written as DNA, the CDR3 is TGTGCCAGCAGCTTTGGACGGAGCTCCTACGAGCAGTACTTC. This sequence encodes CASSFGRSSYEQYF. This chain uses TRBV11-2 with TRBJ2-7; D remains ambiguous. This CDR3 spans 14 amino acids. From germline, CDR1 is SGHAT and CDR2 FQNNGV. The V end was cut by 3 bases, the J end by 0 bases, with 9 bases between.

The V call is TRBV4-3, the J call TRBJ2-7, with a weak D call TRBD1 (5 bases). The ends were cut back, 3 bases at V and 6 bases at J, with 15 bases in the middle. The CDR3 has 14 residues. CDR1 and CDR2 (germline): LGHNA, YSLEER. CDR3 in amino acids: CASSHTGSIGEQYF. CDR3 sequence (DNA): TGCGCCAGCAGCCACACAGGTAGTATAGGCGAGCAGTACTTC.

This rearrangement joins TRBV5-1 to TRBJ1-1; 7 bases agree with TRBD1. Germline assignment: CDR1 SGHRS and CDR2 YFSETQ. Trimming at V came to 4 bases and at J to 3 bases, leaving 3 bases not matched to a gene. CDR3 length: 13 amino acids. The CDR3 DNA is TGCGCCAGCAGCCTAGACAGGGACACTGAAGCTTTCTTT. This gives the protein CASSLDRDTEAFF.

The rearrangement links TRBV9 to TRBJ2-1; possibly TRBD2 for D (7 bases). Germline CDR1 is SGDLS and CDR2 is YYNGEE. The CDR3 sequence is 13 residues long. Trimming shortened V by 6 bases and J by 6 bases, and 13 bases separated the two germline ends. CDR3 residues: CASTSRGANEQFF. The CDR3 DNA reads TGTGCCAGCACCAGTCGGGGGGCCAATGAGCAGTTCTTC.

In this sample, this clone turned up once. This sequence joins TRBV7-2 and TRBJ1-2; perhaps TRBD1 as D (6 bases). Germline CDR1 is SGHTA and CDR2 is FQGNSA. The CDR3 is 13 residues long. The ends were cut back, 5 bases at V and 3 bases at J, with 10 bases in the middle. This chain's CDR3 is CASSPGTYYGYTF. In nucleotides, the CDR3 is TGTGCCAGCAGCCCCGGGACATACTATGGCTACACCTTC.

The DNA of the CDR3 is TGTGCCAGCAGCGTAGGGCTAGCGGGGGCAGAGACCCAGTACTTC. Encoded protein: CASSVGLAGAETQYF. V gene TRBV9 combines with J gene TRBJ2-5; 10 positions agree with TRBD2. V was pared by 0 bases and J by 4 bases, with 3 bases of the junction left unmatched. This CDR3 is built from 15 residues. Germline V gene data show CDR1 as SGDLS and CDR2 as YYNGEE.

The chain recombines TRBV6-6 with TRBJ1-1; D is unresolved. The CDR3 is 14 residues long. Germline values: CDR1 MNHNY, CDR2 SVGAGI (reference sequence). Deletions cut 6 bases from V and 2 bases from J, with 13 bases between. CDR3 DNA: TGTGCCAGCAGGAGGGATGGCACTAACACTGAAGCTTTCTTT. Amino acid sequence: CASRRDGTNTEAFF.

The chain uses TRBV27 and TRBJ2-5; D is uncertain. Germline assignment: CDR1 MNHEY and CDR2 SMNVEV (reference sequence). Trimming removed 10 bases from V and 2 bases from J, with 11 bases in between. The CDR3 length is 12 residues. The CDR3 nucleotides read TGTGCCACCCTAAGGGTTCAAGAGACCCAGTACTTC. Amino acid sequence: CATLRVQETQYF.

This chain links TRBV29-1 with TRBJ2-5; unclear D gene. The CDR3 covers 11 residues. Germline V gene data show CDR1 as SQVTM and CDR2 as ANQGSEA. V dropped 3 bases and J dropped 4 bases, with 6 bases sitting between them. CDR3 sequence (DNA): TGCAGCGTTGACAGGTTAGAGACCCAGTACTTC. Protein sequence: CSVDRLETQYF.

The rearrangement joins TRBV2 to TRBJ1-3; 10 bases line up with TRBD1. V lost 7 bases and J lost 7; bases outside the gene matches: 10. In germline, CDR1 is SNHLY, CDR2 FYNNEI. The CDR3 has 15 amino acids. CDR3 region: CASTREGQGRNTIYF. The CDR3 DNA reads TGTGCCAGCACTAGAGAGGGACAGGGGAGGAACACCATATATTTT.

The V call is TRBV5-6, the J call TRBJ2-7; weak D call: TRBD2 (5 bases). The V gene lost 1 base and the J gene lost 0 bases, with 14 bases spanning the gap. The germline V gene has CDR1 SGHDT and CDR2 YYEEEE. CDR3 size: 16 residues. CDR3 DNA: TGTGCCAGCAGCTTGTATCGTCTAGCTGACTCCTACGAGCAGTACTTC. Protein sequence: CASSLYRLADSYEQYF.